A selection of T cell receptor beta chains follows, all from one sample in a study of beta chain features in type 1 diabetes. Repertoires were generated with immunoSEQ multiplex PCR, while TCRdb's copy carries only in-frame clones and drops some. This table has 53,000 or so clones, about three fifths appearing once. Sequencing was performed on stem cell memory CD4+ T cells from blood. The receptors shown here come from a woman in her 30s with type 1 diabetes. Each CDR3 is given without its conserved first and last residue.

TRBV6-5 ASTLGETQY
TRBV6-1 ASSENNAF
TRBV2 ASSDGTANEKLF
TRBV5-1 ASSRDRENTGELF
TRBV7-8 ASSLQHAEAF
TRBV10-3 ATGTSGIGEETQY
TRBV14 ASSQVHYEQY
TRBV5-1 ASSSPSAFTGELF
TRBV7-9 ASSFFESTDTQY
TRBV11-2 ASSPSGRPPYEQY
TRBV7-7 ASSLAGRGREQF
TRBV6-4 ASSVERNTGELF
TRBV30 AWSVPGLRGETQY